This paragraph reports one T cell receptor (beta chain). Its antigen is not identified. The sample comes from a study of cytomegalovirus exposure and HLA in healthy donors. General observations from the study: Investigators reported more than 150 TCR beta chains as tied to cytomegalovirus.

The CDR3 is 11 residues long. Germline CDR1 ENHRY, CDR2 SYGVKD. V lost 8 bases and J 2 bases, leaving 3 bases between the germline ends. A multiplex PCR was run with 60 Vbeta primers and 13 Jbeta primers. TCRdb keeps only in-frame clones here, not all; method: immunoSEQ multiplex PCR. The top ten clones hold about 2.5% of a sample with roughly 180,000 clones, roughly 77% of them seen once. The chain couples TRBV10-3 to TRBJ2-2; D remains ambiguous. Sequencing input: PBMCs. This TCR derives from a woman aged 30 to 39 in good health and CMV-seropositive. CDR3 DNA sequence: TGTGCCATCCGTAACACCGGGGAGCTGTTTTTT. This gives the protein CAIRNTGELFF.